This passage covers 32 T cell receptor beta chains from one sample sequenced in a study of T cell responses to AZD1222 COVID-19 vaccine. The protocol was immunoSEQ multiplex PCR, while the TCRdb copy is restricted to in-frame clones and leaves out a portion. The sample holds tens of thousands of clones, about 91% seen once. Specimen: peripheral blood, collected 28 days after the second dose of the MenACWY control vaccine. The receptors stem from an adult who received the MenACWY meningococcal vaccine as a control.

The chain employs TRBV29-1 and TRBJ2-5, with a possible D match to TRBD1 (6 bases). The V and J ends lost 6 bases and 2 bases respectively, with 10 bases between them. CDR3 length: 12 amino acids. Germline V gene data show CDR1 as SQVTM and CDR2 as ANQGSEA. The CDR3 here is CSVLQGQETQYF. The CDR3 nucleotides read TGCAGCGTACTACAGGGACAAGAGACCCAGTACTTC.

This chain connects TRBV2 to TRBJ1-1; D is uncertain. Germline loops: CDR1 SNHLY, CDR2 FYNNEI. V lost 4 bases and J lost 10, with 13 bases in between. The CDR3 spans 12 residues. The CDR3 DNA reads TGTGCCAGCAGTGCGACGGTCAGTGGAGCTTTCTTT. Translation gives CASSATVSGAFF.

J is TRBJ2-3 and V is TRBV28; either TRBD1 or TRBD2 may supply D (6 bases each). Between the trimmed V and J ends, which lost 6 bases and 1 base, there was a span of 17 bases. Germline V gives CDR1 MDHEN, CDR2 SYDVKM. This CDR3 comprises 16 residues. The CDR3 DNA reads TGTGCCAGCAGCGGCTTAGGGGGGCGGGGCACAGATACGCAGTATTTT. Translated: CASSGLGGRGTDTQYF.

V and J are TRBV2 and TRBJ1-1, with a possible D match to TRBD1 (6 bases). V was trimmed by 0 bases and J by 5 bases, leaving 13 bases between them. Germline V gene sequence: CDR1 SNHLY, CDR2 FYNNEI. The CDR3 is 15 amino acids. CDR3 protein: CASSEAMGGATEAFF. The CDR3 coding sequence is TGTGCCAGCAGTGAAGCGATGGGGGGGGCGACTGAAGCTTTCTTT.

This clone was seen a single time. The genes are TRBV2 and TRBJ1-4, with 10 nucleotides matching TRBD1. The CDR3 extends over 14 amino acids. Germline CDR1 SNHLY, CDR2 FYNNEI. V shed 6 bases, J shed 5 bases, and the junction held 3 bases outside the gene matches. CDR3 region: CASRTGQGNEKLFF. In nucleotides, the CDR3 is TGTGCCAGCAGAACGGGACAGGGGAATGAAAAACTGTTTTTT. Based on the CDR3 plus reference TRBV2 and TRBJ1-4, the full variable domain is EPEVTQTPSHQVTQMGQEVILRCVPISNHLYFYWYRQILGQKVEFLVSFYNNEISEKSEIFDDQFSVERPDGSNFTLKIRSTKLEDSAMYFCASRTGQGNEKLFFGSGTQLSVL.

Written as DNA, the CDR3 is TGTGCCAGTAGTATAGTCGGGCGGTCACCCCTCCACTTT. Translating gives CASSIVGRSPLHF. The chain joins TRBV19 to TRBJ1-6; no reliable D call. V shed 1 base and J shed 10 bases, with 8 bases lying between them. The CDR3 is 13 residues long. Germline CDR1 reads LNHDA; CDR2 reads SQIVND (reference sequence).

The J gene is TRBJ1-4, the V gene TRBV5-6; no firm D call. This CDR3 is built from 14 residues. Germline CDR1 and CDR2: SGHDT and YYEEEE. V was pared by 7 bases and J by 2 bases, with 12 bases between. CDR3 sequence reads: CASLQSATNEKLFF. The CDR3 nucleotides read TGTGCCAGCCTTCAAAGTGCGACTAATGAAAAACTGTTTTTT. The whole variable domain, remainder taken from reference TRBV5-6 and TRBJ1-4, is DAGVTQSPTHLIKTRGQQVTLRCSPKSGHDTVSWYQQALGQGPQFIFQYYEEEERQRGNFPDRFSGHQFPNYSSELNVNALLLGDSALYLCASLQSATNEKLFFGSGTQLSVL.

The chain recombines TRBV20-1 with TRBJ2-7; no clear D. This CDR3 contains 11 residues. Germline assignment: CDR1 DFQATT and CDR2 SNEGSKA (reference sequence). V lost 3 bases and J 4 bases, leaving 7 bases between the germline ends. The CDR3 DNA reads TGCAGTGCTAGCGTGGGTTACGAGCAGTACTTC. Its protein product is CSASVGYEQYF.

V and J are TRBV7-2 and TRBJ1-1; weak D call: TRBD1 (6 bases). The CDR3 totals 14 residues. CDR1 and CDR2 (germline): SGHTA, FQGNSA. V was shortened by 2 bases and J by 5 bases, with 12 bases between the two germline ends. CDR3 sequence: CASSLSGGETEAFF. In DNA, the CDR3 is TGTGCCAGCAGCTTATCGGGGGGCGAGACTGAAGCTTTCTTT.

This sequence joins TRBV5-1 and TRBJ2-5; D perhaps matches TRBD2 (5 bases). Germline loops: CDR1 SGHRS, CDR2 YFSETQ. Trimming stripped 0 bases from V and 1 base from J, with 13 bases between. There are 16 residues in the CDR3. The DNA for the CDR3 is TGCGCCAGCAGCTTGGAGGCAGGAGGTTTCCAAGAGACCCAGTACTTC. Its protein product is CASSLEAGGFQETQYF.

The V and J genes are TRBV24-1 and TRBJ1-3; D gene ambiguous. Looked up from germline, CDR1 is KGHDR and CDR2 is SFDVKD. Trimming pared 6 bases from V and 4 bases from J, leaving 9 bases between. This CDR3 has 13 residues. The CDR3 spells CATSCGGGNTIYF. CDR3 sequence (DNA): TGTGCCACCAGTTGCGGCGGCGGAAACACCATATATTTT.

The V and J genes are TRBV6-5 and TRBJ2-1; 9 nucleotides match TRBD1. Germline CDR1 MNHEY, CDR2 SVGAGI. Trimming took 2 bases from V and 6 from J; bases not matched to a gene: 5. This CDR3 spans 15 amino acids. CDR3: CASSYKGTGPNEQFF. The CDR3 DNA is TGTGCCAGCAGTTACAAAGGGACAGGGCCCAATGAGCAGTTCTTC.

The CDR3 loop reads CASMVNTEAFF. CDR3 nucleotides: TGTGCCAGCATGGTGAACACTGAAGCTTTCTTT. The V gene is TRBV28, the J gene TRBJ1-1, with D unresolved. The V gene lost 7 bases and the J gene lost 0 bases, with 3 bases spanning the gap. The CDR3 covers 11 residues. The germline V gene has CDR1 MDHEN and CDR2 SYDVKM.

For the CDR3, the DNA is TGTGCCATCAGTGGGACAGGGGATTCTGGAAACACCATATATTTT. Translated, it gives CAISGTGDSGNTIYF. The rearrangement uses TRBV10-3 and TRBJ1-3, with 9 bases fitting TRBD1. Germline V lookup: CDR1 ENHRY, CDR2 SYGVKD. Trimming at V came to 4 bases and at J to 1 base, leaving 2 bases not matched to a gene. This CDR3 comprises 15 residues.

The CDR3 loop reads CACRKGGEVEKLFF. The CDR3 DNA sequence: TGTGCCTGTAGGAAGGGAGGCGAAGTTGAAAAACTGTTTTTT. The genes are TRBV30 and TRBJ1-4, with D unresolved. Germline CDR1 is GTSNPN and CDR2 is SVGIG (reference sequence). Trimming removed 6 bases from V and 7 bases from J, with 18 bases in between. CDR3 length: 14 residues.

The gene calls are TRBV5-5 and TRBJ1-4; D is ambiguous. Germline loops: CDR1 SGHKS, CDR2 YYEKEE (reference sequence). This CDR3 comprises 15 residues. Trimming took off 1 base at V and 4 bases at J, with 11 bases between the two ends. The CDR3 loop reads CASSLLREFNEKLFF. In DNA, the CDR3 is TGTGCCAGCAGCTTGTTACGGGAATTTAATGAAAAACTGTTTTTT.

The CDR3 reads CASSLPSRDTEAFF. The CDR3 DNA follows: TGTGCCAGCAGTTTGCCATCCAGGGACACTGAAGCTTTCTTT. The chain carries TRBV28 and TRBJ1-1; D may be TRBD1 (5 bases). The CDR3 runs 14 residues. The V gene's germline CDR1 is MDHEN and CDR2 SYDVKM. Between the trimmed V and J ends, which lost 3 bases and 3 bases, there was a span of 11 bases.

This rearrangement joins TRBV9 to TRBJ2-6; the D gene is possibly TRBD1 (5 bases). Trimming shortened V by 4 bases and J by 0 bases, and 14 bases separated the two germline ends. The CDR3 runs to 17 residues. CDR1 and CDR2 from the germline V gene are SGDLS and YYNGEE. CDR3 protein: CASSPTGASSGANVLTF. In DNA, the CDR3 is TGTGCCAGCAGCCCGACTGGGGCCAGCTCTGGGGCCAACGTCCTGACTTTC.

This clone was recorded only once. The V call is TRBV7-3, the J call TRBJ1-1; D is unclear. Trimming removed 1 base from V and 7 bases from J, with 10 bases in between. Germline V gene data show CDR1 as SGHTA and CDR2 as FQGTGA. CDR3 length: 13 amino acids. The CDR3 DNA follows: TGTGCCAGCAGCTTAATACCGGGGAGTGAAGCTTTCTTT. Protein: CASSLIPGSEAFF.

The CDR3 DNA sequence: TGTGCCAGCAGTGGGGGACAGGGAACTAGATTACATGAGCAGTTCTTC. It codes for CASSGGQGTRLHEQFF. This chain connects TRBV2 to TRBJ2-1; 9 nucleotides align to TRBD1. CDR3 length: 16 residues. The germline V gene encodes CDR1 SNHLY and CDR2 FYNNEI. V lost 4 bases and J lost 8; bases outside the gene matches: 12.

This chain links TRBV6-5 with TRBJ2-5, with 11 bases lining up with TRBD2. Unmatched junction bases numbered 4, after V lost 7 bases and J lost 0 bases. This CDR3 comprises 15 residues. CDR1 is MNHEY, CDR2 SVGAGI, per germline. CDR3 nucleotide sequence: TGTGCCAGCATGCGGACTAGCGGGTACCAAGAGACCCAGTACTTC. Translating gives CASMRTSGYQETQYF.

The chain has TRBV6-1 and TRBJ1-3, with D uncertain. The V end was cut by 0 bases, the J end by 5 bases, with 5 bases between. The CDR3 loop spans 13 amino acids. The V gene's germline CDR1 is MNHNS and CDR2 SASEGT. The CDR3 DNA sequence: TGTGCCAGCAGTGAAGCGGGAAGAAACACCATATATTTT. It specifies CASSEAGRNTIYF.

The rearrangement links TRBV4-1 to TRBJ2-5; 9 bases agree with TRBD2. Per germline, CDR1 MGHRA and CDR2 YSYEKL. CDR3 size: 16 residues. The V gene end was trimmed by 3 bases and the J gene end by 2 bases; junction bases not matched to a gene: 7. In DNA form, the CDR3 reads TGCGCCAGCAGCCACCCGGGACTAGCTGGGCAAGAGACCCAGTACTTC. This sequence encodes CASSHPGLAGQETQYF.

The gene calls are TRBV21-1 and TRBJ1-1; the table's D call, TRBD1, was not checked against the DNA. TRBV21-1 is labeled a pseudogene. The CDR3 is made up of 18 amino acids. Here the CDR3 DNA reads TGTGCCAGCAGCGAAGTGTCCTACCGGGACAGGTTGAACACTGAAGCTTTCTTT. Translated, it gives CASSEVSYRDRLNTEAFF.

The J gene is TRBJ1-2, the V gene TRBV7-2; unclear D gene. This CDR3 spans 15 amino acids. Trimming removed 5 bases at V and 2 bases at J, with 15 bases between. The V gene's germline CDR1 is SGHTA and CDR2 FQGNSA. The CDR3 region is CASSNLVRKNYGYTF. For the CDR3, the DNA is TGTGCCAGCAGCAATCTCGTAAGGAAAAACTATGGCTACACCTTC.

The chain links TRBV12-3 or TRBV12-4 to TRBJ1-1; TRBD1 is a possible D gene (5 bases). The CDR3 is 12 residues long. The V gene lost 10 bases and the J gene lost 0 bases, with 9 bases spanning the gap. In nucleotides, the CDR3 is TGTGCCACCAGGGAAATGAACACTGAAGCTTTCTTT. Its protein product is CATREMNTEAFF.

The chain links TRBV2 to TRBJ2-7, with D tentatively TRBD2 (6 bases). Deletions cut 5 bases from V and 7 bases from J, with 12 bases between. The V gene's germline CDR1 is SNHLY and CDR2 FYNNEI. CDR3 length: 12 amino acids. CDR3 sequence: CASSRRAGEQYF. CDR3 DNA sequence: TGTGCCAGCAGTCGCAGGGCGGGAGAGCAGTACTTC.

This chain uses TRBV10-1 with TRBJ1-2, with a possible D match to TRBD1 (6 bases). Trimming removed 3 bases from V and 2 bases from J, with 10 bases in between. Looked up from germline, CDR1 is WNHNN and CDR2 is SYGVQD (reference sequence). There are 14 residues in the CDR3. The DNA of the CDR3 is TGCGCCAGCAGTGAAAGGGGGGGGAACTATGGCTACACCTTC. It is translated as CASSERGGNYGYTF.

The chain links TRBV5-1 to TRBJ2-2, with D unclear. CDR3 size: 13 residues. Trimming removed 0 bases at V and 5 bases at J, with 5 bases between. Germline V lookup: CDR1 SGHRS, CDR2 YFSETQ. In DNA form, the CDR3 reads TGCGCCAGCAGCTTGGCAGAGACCGGGGAGCTGTTTTTT. Translating gives CASSLAETGELFF.

The J gene is TRBJ1-5, the V gene TRBV6-1, with 8 bases lining up with TRBD1. After removal of 3 bases from V and 0 bases from J, the junction contained 4 bases not matched to a gene. The CDR3 runs to 16 residues. Germline V gene data show CDR1 as MNHNS and CDR2 as SASEGT. The CDR3 protein is CASSDTGGSSNQPQHF. The CDR3 nucleotides read TGTGCCAGCAGTGATACAGGGGGAAGTAGCAATCAGCCCCAGCATTTT.

This chain links TRBV4-3 with TRBJ1-1; D remains ambiguous. The CDR3 extends over 13 amino acids. V lost 4 bases and J 7 bases, leaving 13 bases between the germline ends. CDR1 and CDR2 from the germline V gene are LGHNA and YSLEER. DNA of the CDR3: TGCGCCAGCAGCCGTGAAGACGGGATTGAAGCTTTCTTT. Its protein is CASSREDGIEAFF.

The CDR3 region is CASSYQTGVDETQYF. CDR3 coding DNA: TGTGCCAGCAGTTATCAGACAGGGGTTGACGAGACCCAGTACTTC. The chain couples TRBV6-5 to TRBJ2-5, with TRBD1 matching over 8 bases. The CDR3 is 15 residues long. Germline V CDR1 and CDR2: MNHEY, SVGAGI. With 3 bases clipped from V and 5 bases from J, the junction kept 8 bases outside the gene matches.